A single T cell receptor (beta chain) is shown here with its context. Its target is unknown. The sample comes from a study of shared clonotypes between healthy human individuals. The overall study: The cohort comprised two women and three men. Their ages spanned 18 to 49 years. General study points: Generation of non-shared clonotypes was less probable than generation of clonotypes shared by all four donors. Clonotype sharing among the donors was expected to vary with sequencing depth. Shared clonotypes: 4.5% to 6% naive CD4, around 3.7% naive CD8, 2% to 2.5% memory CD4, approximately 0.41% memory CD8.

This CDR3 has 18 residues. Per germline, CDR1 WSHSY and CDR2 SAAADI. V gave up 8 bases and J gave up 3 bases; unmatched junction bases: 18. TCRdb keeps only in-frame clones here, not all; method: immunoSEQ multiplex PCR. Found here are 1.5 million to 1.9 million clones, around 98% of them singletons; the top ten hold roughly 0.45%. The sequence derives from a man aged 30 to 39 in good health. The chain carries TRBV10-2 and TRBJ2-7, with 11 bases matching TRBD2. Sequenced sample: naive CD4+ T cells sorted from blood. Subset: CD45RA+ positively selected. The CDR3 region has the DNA TGCGCCAGCCCCCCTGGGACTAGCGGAAATGTAAGGGTCTACGAGCAGTACTTC. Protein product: CASPPGTSGNVRVYEQYF.